A single T cell receptor beta chain is shown here with its context. The source of the sample is a study of cytomegalovirus exposure and HLA in healthy donors. CDR1 is LGHNA, CDR2 YNFKEQ, per germline. The CDR3 covers 16 residues. J was trimmed by 4 bases and V by 5 bases; bases with no gene match: 10. The PCR was carried out with 60 Vbeta primers and 13 Jbeta primers. The repertoire was sequenced with immunoSEQ multiplex PCR; TCRdb's copy has only in-frame clones and lacks some. Among 100,000 to 150,000 clones listed, 80% were seen once. Sequencing used PBMCs. J is TRBJ2-3 and V is TRBV4-2; 9 positions match TRBD1. The sequence derives from a woman aged 40 to 49 in good health and CMV-seronegative. CDR3: CASSGRRDRVSDTQYF. CDR3 DNA sequence: TGTGCCAGCAGCGGCCGCCGGGACAGGGTTTCAGATACGCAGTATTTT.